These 2 T cell receptor beta chains share one sample of origin, sequenced in a study of T cells expressing NK-cell markers. TCRdb re-analyzed the 5' RACE reads; it lists each CDR3 protein once, without DNA. The specimen's table records 500,000 or so distinct CDR3 sequences. Material: blood T cells: a sorted CD56 or NKG2C T cell subset, CD4+ or CD8+ T cells, or bulk PBMC T cells (not recorded which). The receptors were sampled from a man between 18 and 29 years old in good health.

The V gene is TRBV12-3 or TRBV12-4, the J gene TRBJ2-2. CDR3 length: 15 residues. CDR3 residues: CASRPQVTYTGELFF.

This chain joins TRBV11-2 and TRBJ2-3; TCRdb lists TRBD2, though no DNA is available to test this call. Germline V CDR1 and CDR2: SGHAT, FQNNGV. CDR3 length equals 12 residues. The CDR3 reads CASSLIAGEQYF.